The 5 T cell receptor beta chains presented below share a single source sample, sequenced in a study of CD8+ T cells in alopecia areata. Reverse transcribed after extraction, RNA yielded cDNA as the sequencing template. Profiled with immunoSEQ multiplex PCR; TCRdb holds only in-frame clones, not every one. Of some 130,000 clones in the sample, around 50% were seen once. Sequencing used CD4+ T cells sorted from blood, obtained at week 0. The receptor source for this set is a human donor with alopecia areata.

This chain uses TRBV2 with TRBJ2-2, with D possibly being TRBD2 (6 bases). From germline, CDR1 is SNHLY and CDR2 FYNNEI. V shed 6 bases and J shed 2 bases, with 10 bases lying between them. CDR3 length: 14 amino acids. The chain's CDR3 is CASSDGSNTGELFF. Written as DNA, the CDR3 is TGTGCCAGCAGCGACGGGAGTAACACCGGGGAGCTGTTTTTT.

The rearrangement links TRBV10-3 to TRBJ1-2; possibly TRBD1 for D (5 bases). CDR3 length equals 14 residues. The V end lost 3 bases, the J end lost 2 bases, and 10 bases lay between the germline ends. CDR1 and CDR2 (germline): ENHRY, SYGVKD. CDR3 sequence (DNA): TGTGCCATCAGTGACGAGGGGAAGAACTATGGCTACACCTTC. This sequence encodes CAISDEGKNYGYTF.

Only a few counts were recorded for this clone. The CDR3 loop reads CASSQLGRGARADTQYF. The DNA of the CDR3 is TGTGCCAGCAGCCAATTGGGGCGGGGGGCGAGGGCAGATACGCAGTATTTT. The chain couples TRBV7-2 to TRBJ2-3, with TRBD2 matching over 8 bases. This CDR3 has 17 residues. V gave up 5 bases and J gave up 4 bases; unmatched junction bases: 14. Germline-derived CDR1 and CDR2 are SGHTA and FQGNSA.

The chain links TRBV6-5 to TRBJ2-7; D remains unclear. The V gene lost 8 bases and the J gene lost 2 bases, with 4 bases spanning the gap. This CDR3 has 10 amino acids. Germline assignment: CDR1 MNHEY and CDR2 SVGAGI. The CDR3 DNA reads as TGTGCCAGCGGAACCTACGAGCAGTACTTC. Translated: CASGTYEQYF.

The chain recombines TRBV7-6 with TRBJ2-5; D gene ambiguous. The germline CDR1 and CDR2 sequences are SGHVS and FNYEAQ. The CDR3 consists of 14 residues. V was clipped by 5 bases and J by 5 bases, with 15 bases between them. CDR3 DNA sequence: TGTGCCAGCAGCCCAAACTCGGATCGGGAGACCCAGTACTTC. Its protein is CASSPNSDRETQYF. The entire variable domain, with the rest obtained from reference TRBV7-6 and TRBJ2-5, is as follows: GAGVSQSPRYKVTKRGQDVALRCDPISGHVSLYWYRQALGQGPEFLTYFNYEAQQDKSGLPNDRFSAERPEGSISTLTIQRTEQRDSAMYRCASSPNSDRETQYFGPGTRLLVL.